The clone carrying this T cell receptor beta chain occurred once. The antigen remains undetermined. The sample comes from a study of OX40 agonist ivuxolimab in advanced cancers. General study findings and limits: Compared with CD4+, CD8+ T cells on average had more expanded clones. Specificity for antigen went undetermined in the expanded peripheral T cells. The CD4+ and CD8+ T cells in the blood had expanded clonally by week 6 at 0.1 to 3.0 mg/kg.

Libraries were prepared by immunoSEQ multiplex PCR; TCRdb keeps only in-frame clonotypes and omits some of them. The sample lists around 87,000 clones, 90% to 95% occurring once. With V trimmed by 8 bases and J by 6 bases, 7 bases remained unmatched. Germline CDR1 MNHEY, CDR2 SVGAGI. The CDR3 sequence is 14 residues long. The sequencing used CD4+ or CD8+ T cells sorted from blood, collected in a trial of the OX40 agonist ivuxolimab. This clonotype was obtained from an adult with an advanced solid tumor such as melanoma, head and neck, liver or kidney cancer. The chain carries TRBV6-5 and TRBJ1-6; TRBD1 matches 7 bases. The CDR3 sequence: CASGPGTVNSPLHF. CDR3 nucleotides: TGTGCCAGCGGTCCCGGGACAGTTAATTCACCCCTCCACTTT.